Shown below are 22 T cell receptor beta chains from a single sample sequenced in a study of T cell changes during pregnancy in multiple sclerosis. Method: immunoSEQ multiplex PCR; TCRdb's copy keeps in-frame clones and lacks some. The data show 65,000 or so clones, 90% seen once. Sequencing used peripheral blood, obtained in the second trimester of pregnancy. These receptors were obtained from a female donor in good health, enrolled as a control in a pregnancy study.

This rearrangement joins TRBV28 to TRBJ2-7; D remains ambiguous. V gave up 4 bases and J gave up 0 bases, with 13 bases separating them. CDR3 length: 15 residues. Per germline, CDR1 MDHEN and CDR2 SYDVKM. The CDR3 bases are TGTGCCAGCAGTTCCGCCCTTGGAGTCTCCTACGAGCAGTACTTC. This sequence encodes CASSSALGVSYEQYF.

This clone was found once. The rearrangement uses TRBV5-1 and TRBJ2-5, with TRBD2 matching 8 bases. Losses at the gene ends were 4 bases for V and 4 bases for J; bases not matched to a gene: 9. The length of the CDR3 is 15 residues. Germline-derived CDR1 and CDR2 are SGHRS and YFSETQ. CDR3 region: CASSGGLERLETQYF. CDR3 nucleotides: TGCGCCAGCAGCGGGGGACTAGAACGGCTAGAGACCCAGTACTTC.

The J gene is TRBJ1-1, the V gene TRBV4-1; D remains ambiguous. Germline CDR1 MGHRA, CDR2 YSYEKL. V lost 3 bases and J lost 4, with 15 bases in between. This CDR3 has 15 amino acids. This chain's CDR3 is CASSHLFRRSTEAFF. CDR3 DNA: TGCGCCAGCAGCCACCTCTTTCGGAGGAGCACTGAAGCTTTCTTT.

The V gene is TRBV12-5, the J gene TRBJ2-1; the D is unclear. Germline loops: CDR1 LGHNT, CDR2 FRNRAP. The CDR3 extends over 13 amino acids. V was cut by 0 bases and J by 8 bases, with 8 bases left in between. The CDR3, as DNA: TGTGCTAGTGGTTTGGTACGGGTGGATGAGCAGTTCTTC. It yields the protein CASGLVRVDEQFF.

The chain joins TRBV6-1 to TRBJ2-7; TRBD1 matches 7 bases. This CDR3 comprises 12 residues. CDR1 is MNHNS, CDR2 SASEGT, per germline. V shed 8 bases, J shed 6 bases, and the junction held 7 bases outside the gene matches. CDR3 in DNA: TGTGCCAGCCTTTGGGACAGAGCCGAGCAGTACTTC. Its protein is CASLWDRAEQYF.

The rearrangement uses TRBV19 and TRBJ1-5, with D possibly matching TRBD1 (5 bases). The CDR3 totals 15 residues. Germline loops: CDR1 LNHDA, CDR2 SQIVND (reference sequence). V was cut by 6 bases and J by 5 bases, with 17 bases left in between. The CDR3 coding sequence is TGTGCCAGTAGCTTAATGACCGCGGGGGATCAGCCCCAGCATTTT. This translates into CASSLMTAGDQPQHF.

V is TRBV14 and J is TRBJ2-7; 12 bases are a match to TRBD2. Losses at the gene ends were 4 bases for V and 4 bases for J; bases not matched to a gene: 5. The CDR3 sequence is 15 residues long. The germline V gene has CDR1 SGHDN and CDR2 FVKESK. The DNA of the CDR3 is TGTGCCAGCAGCCCGCTAGCGGGAGGGCGATACGAGCAGTACTTC. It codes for CASSPLAGGRYEQYF.

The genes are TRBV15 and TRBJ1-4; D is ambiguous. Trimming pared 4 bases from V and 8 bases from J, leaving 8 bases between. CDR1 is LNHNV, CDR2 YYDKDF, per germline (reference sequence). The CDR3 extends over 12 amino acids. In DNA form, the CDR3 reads TGTGCCACCAGCACTGGAGGGGAAAAACTGTTTTTT. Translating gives CATSTGGEKLFF.

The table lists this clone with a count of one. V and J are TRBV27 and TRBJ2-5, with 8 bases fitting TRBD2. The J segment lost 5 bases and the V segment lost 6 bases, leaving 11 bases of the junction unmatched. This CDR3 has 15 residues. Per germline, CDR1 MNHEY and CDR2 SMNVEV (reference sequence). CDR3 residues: CASRNTGGPGETQYF. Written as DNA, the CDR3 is TGTGCCAGCAGGAATACGGGAGGGCCGGGGGAGACCCAGTACTTC.

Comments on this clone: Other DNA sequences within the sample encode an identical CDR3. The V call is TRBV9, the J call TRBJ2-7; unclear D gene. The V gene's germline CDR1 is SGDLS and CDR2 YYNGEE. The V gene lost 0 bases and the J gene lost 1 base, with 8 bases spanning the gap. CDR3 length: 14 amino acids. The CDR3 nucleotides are TGTGCCAGCAGCGTAGGCAGAAATTCCTACGAGCAGTACTTC. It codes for CASSVGRNSYEQYF. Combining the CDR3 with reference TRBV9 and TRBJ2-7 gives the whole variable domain DSGVTQTPKHLITATGQRVTLRCSPRSGDLSVYWYQQSLDQGLQFLIQYYNGEERAKGNILERFSAQQFPDLHSELNLSSLELGDSALYFCASSVGRNSYEQYFGPGTRLTVT.

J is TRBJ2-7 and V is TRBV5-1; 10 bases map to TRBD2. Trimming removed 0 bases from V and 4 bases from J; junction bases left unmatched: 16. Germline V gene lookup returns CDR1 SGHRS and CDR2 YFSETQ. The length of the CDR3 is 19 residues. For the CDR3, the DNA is TGCGCCAGCAGCTTGGCCGTTCTATCGACAAGCGGGAGGGCGTACGAGCAGTACTTC. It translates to CASSLAVLSTSGRAYEQYF.

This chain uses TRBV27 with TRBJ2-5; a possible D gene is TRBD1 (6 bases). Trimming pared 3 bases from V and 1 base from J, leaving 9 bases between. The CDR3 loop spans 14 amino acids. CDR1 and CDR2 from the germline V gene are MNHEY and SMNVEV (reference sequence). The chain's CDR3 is CASSFMGAQETQYF. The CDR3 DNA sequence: TGTGCCAGCAGTTTCATGGGGGCCCAAGAGACCCAGTACTTC.

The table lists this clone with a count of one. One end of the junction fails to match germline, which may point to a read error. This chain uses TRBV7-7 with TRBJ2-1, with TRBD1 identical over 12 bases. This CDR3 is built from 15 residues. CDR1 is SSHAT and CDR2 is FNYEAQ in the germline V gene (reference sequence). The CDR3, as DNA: TGTGCTAGCAGCTTAGGGGGACAGGGGGCCAATGAGCAGTTCTTC. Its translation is CASSLGGQGANEQFF.

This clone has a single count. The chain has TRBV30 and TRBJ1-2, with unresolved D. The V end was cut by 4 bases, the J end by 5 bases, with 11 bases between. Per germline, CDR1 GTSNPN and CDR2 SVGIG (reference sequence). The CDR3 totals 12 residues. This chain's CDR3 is CAWILPGYGYTF. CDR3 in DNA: TGTGCCTGGATCTTACCGGGATATGGCTACACCTTC.

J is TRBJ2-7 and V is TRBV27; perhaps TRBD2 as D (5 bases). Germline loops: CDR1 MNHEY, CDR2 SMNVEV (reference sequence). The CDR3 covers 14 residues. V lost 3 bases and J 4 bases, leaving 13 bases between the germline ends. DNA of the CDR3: TGTGCCAGCAGTTTGGGTGGGAGTTTTTACGAGCAGTACTTC. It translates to CASSLGGSFYEQYF.

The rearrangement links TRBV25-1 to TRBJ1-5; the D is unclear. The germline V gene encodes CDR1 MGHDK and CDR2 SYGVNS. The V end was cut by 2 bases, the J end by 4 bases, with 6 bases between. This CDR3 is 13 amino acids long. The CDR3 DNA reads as TGTGCCAGCAGTGAACGGGAAAATCAGCCCCAGCATTTT. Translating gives CASSERENQPQHF.

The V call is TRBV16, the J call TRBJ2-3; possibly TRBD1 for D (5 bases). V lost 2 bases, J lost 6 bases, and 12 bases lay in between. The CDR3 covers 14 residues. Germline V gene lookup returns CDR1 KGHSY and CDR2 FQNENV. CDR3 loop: CASSQGHSMDTQYF. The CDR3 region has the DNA TGTGCCAGCAGCCAAGGACATAGCATGGATACGCAGTATTTT.

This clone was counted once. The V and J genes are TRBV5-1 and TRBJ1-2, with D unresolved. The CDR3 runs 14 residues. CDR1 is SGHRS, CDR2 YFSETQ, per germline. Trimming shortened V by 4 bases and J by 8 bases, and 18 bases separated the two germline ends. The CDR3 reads CASSPPSGADGYTF. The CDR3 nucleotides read TGCGCCAGCAGCCCACCTTCAGGTGCTGACGGCTACACCTTC.

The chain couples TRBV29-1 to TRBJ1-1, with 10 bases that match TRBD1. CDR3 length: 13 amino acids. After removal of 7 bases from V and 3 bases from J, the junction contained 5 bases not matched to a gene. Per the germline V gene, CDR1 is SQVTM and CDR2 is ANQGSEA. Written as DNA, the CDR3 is TGCAGCGCCGGACAGGGGGAGTACACTGAAGCTTTCTTT. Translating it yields CSAGQGEYTEAFF.

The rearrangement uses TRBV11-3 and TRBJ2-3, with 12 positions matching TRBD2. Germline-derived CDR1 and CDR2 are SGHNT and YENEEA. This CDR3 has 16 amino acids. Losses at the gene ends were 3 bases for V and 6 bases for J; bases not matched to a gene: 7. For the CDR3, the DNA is TGTGCCAGCAGCTTGGGACTAGCGGGTGTTGGCGATACGCAGTATTTT. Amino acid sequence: CASSLGLAGVGDTQYF.

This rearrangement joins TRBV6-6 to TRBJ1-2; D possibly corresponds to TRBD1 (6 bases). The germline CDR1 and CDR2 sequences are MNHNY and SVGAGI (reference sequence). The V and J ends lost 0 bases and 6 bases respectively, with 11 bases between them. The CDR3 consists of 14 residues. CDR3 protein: CASSYSGGGDGYTF. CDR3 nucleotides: TGTGCCAGCAGTTACTCGGGAGGGGGGGATGGCTACACCTTC.

CDR3 in DNA: TGTGCCAGCAGCGATAGCGGGGGGGAGCAGTTCTTC. Translating gives CASSDSGGEQFF. The rearrangement uses TRBV5-6 and TRBJ2-1, with 10 bases fitting TRBD2. Unmatched junction bases numbered 2, after V lost 4 bases and J lost 10 bases. The CDR3 has 12 amino acids. CDR1 and CDR2 (germline): SGHDT, YYEEEE.